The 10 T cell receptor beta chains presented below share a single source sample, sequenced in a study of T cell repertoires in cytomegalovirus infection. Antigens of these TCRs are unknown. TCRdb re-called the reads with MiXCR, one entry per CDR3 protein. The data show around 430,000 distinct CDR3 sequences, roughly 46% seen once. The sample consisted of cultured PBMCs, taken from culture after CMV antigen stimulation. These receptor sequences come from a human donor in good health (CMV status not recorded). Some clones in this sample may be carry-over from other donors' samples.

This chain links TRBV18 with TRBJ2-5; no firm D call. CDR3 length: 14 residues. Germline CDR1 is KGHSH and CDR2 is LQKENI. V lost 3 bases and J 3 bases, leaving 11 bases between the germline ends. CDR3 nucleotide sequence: TGTGCCAGCTCACCGTGGGCAGGAAAAGAGACCCAGTACTTC. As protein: CASSPWAGKETQYF.

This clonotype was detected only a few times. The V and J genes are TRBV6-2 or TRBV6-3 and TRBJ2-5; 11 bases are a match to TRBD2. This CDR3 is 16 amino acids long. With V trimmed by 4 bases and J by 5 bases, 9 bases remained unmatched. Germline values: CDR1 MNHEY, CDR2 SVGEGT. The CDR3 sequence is CASSSPGLADGETQYF. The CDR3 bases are TGTGCCAGCAGTTCCCCGGGACTAGCGGACGGGGAGACCCAGTACTTC.

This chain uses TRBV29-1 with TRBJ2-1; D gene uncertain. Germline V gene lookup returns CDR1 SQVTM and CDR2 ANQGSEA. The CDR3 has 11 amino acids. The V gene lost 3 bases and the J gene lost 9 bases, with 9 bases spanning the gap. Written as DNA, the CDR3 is TGCAGCGTTGACAGGCCATCTGAGCAGTTCTTC. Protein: CSVDRPSEQFF.

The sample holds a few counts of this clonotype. CDR3 sequence reads: CASSSRGASRDSGNTIYF. In DNA form, the CDR3 reads TGTGCCAGCAGCTCAAGGGGGGCCTCCAGGGACTCTGGAAACACCATATATTTT. The rearrangement joins TRBV7-9 to TRBJ1-3; a possible D gene is TRBD1 (6 bases). CDR1 is SEHNR, CDR2 FQNEAQ, per germline (reference sequence). Trimming took off 4 bases at V and 0 bases at J, with 19 bases between the two ends. This CDR3 contains 18 residues.

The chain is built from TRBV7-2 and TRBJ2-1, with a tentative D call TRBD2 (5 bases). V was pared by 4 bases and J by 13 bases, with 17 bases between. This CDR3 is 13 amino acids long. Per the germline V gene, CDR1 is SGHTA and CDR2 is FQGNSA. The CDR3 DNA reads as TGTGCCAGCAGCTCTAGCACTCCCAGCGACCAGTTCTTC. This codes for CASSSSTPSDQFF.

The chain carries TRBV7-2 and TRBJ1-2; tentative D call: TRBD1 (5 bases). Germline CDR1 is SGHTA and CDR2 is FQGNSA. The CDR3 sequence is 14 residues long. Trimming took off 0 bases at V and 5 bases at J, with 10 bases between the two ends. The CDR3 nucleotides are TGTGCCAGCAGCTTAGCGGGACTGCGATATGGCTACACCTTC. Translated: CASSLAGLRYGYTF.

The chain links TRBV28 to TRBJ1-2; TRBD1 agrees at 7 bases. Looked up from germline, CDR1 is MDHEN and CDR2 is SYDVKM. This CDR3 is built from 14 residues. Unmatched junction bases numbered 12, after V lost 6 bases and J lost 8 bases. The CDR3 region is CASSRGDRVGGYTF. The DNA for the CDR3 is TGTGCCAGCAGCCGGGGCGACAGGGTGGGCGGCTACACCTTC.

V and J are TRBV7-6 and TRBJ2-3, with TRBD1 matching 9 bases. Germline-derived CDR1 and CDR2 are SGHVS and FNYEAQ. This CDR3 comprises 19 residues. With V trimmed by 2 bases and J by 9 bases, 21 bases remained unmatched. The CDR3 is CASSLNRDRDLRLSRTQYF. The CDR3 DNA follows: TGTGCCAGCAGCTTAAACCGGGACAGGGACTTACGGCTTTCGAGGACGCAGTATTTT. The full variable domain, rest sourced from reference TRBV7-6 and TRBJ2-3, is GAGVSQSPRYKVTKRGQDVALRCDPISGHVSLYWYRQALGQGPEFLTYFNYEAQQDKSGLPNDRFSAERPEGSISTLTIQRTEQRDSAMYRCASSLNRDRDLRLSRTQYFGPGTRLTVL.

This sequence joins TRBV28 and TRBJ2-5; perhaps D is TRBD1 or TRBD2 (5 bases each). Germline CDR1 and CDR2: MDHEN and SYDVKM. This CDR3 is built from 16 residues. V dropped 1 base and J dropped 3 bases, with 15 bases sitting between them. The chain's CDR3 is CASSLSGQWVEETQYF. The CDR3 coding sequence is TGTGCCAGCAGTTTATCGGGGCAATGGGTGGAAGAGACCCAGTACTTC. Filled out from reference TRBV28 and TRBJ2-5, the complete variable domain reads DVKVTQSSRYLVKRTGEKVFLECVQDMDHENMFWYRQDPGLGLRLIYFSYDVKMKEKGDIPEGYSVSREKKERFSLILESASTNQTSMYLCASSLSGQWVEETQYFGPGTRLLVL.

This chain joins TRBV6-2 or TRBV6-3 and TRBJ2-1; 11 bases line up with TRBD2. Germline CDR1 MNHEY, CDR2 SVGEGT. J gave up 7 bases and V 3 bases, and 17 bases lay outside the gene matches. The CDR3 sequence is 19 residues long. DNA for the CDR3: TGTGCCAGCAGTTATTTCGCCCCCGGGACTAGCGGCCTGGGGAATGAGCAGTTCTTC. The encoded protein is CASSYFAPGTSGLGNEQFF.